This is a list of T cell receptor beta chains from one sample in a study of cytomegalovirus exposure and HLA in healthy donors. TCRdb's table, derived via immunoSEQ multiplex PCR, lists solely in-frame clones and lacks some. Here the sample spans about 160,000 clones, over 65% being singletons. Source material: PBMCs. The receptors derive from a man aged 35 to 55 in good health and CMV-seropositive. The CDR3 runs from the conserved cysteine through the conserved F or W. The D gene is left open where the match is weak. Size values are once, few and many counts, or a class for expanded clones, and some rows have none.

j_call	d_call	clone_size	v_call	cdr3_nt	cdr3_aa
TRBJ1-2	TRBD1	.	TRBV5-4	TGTGCCAGCAGCAGCGACGGGACAGGGGGCGCGTGGGGCTACACCTTC	CASSSDGTGGAWGYTF
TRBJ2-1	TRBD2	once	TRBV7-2	TGTGCCAGCAGCTTGCCGGGACTAGCGGGAGATATTGAGCAGTTCTTC	CASSLPGLAGDIEQFF
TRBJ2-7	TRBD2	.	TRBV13	TGTGCCAGCAGCTTAGAGGCTAGCGGGAGGTGGGACGAGCAGTACTTC	CASSLEASGRWDEQYF
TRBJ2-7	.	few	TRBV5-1	TGCGCCAGCAGCTTGGCCAAGACGCCGTCGGGGGACGAGCAGTACTTC	CASSLAKTPSGDEQYF
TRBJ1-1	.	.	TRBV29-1	TGCAGCGCTCCAAGGGGTACTGAAGCTTTCTTT	CSAPRGTEAFF
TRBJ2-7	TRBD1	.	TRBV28	TGTGCCAGCAGCTCGACGCCGGGACAGGCCCTCTACGAGCAGTACTTC	CASSSTPGQALYEQYF
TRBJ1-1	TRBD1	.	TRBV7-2	TGTGCCAGCGGCACAACAGGGGCGACCACTGAAGCTTTCTTT	CASGTTGATTEAFF
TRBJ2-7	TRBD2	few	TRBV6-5	TGTGCCAGCGCGCTAAGCGGGAGGGCCGAGCAGTACTTC	CASALSGRAEQYF
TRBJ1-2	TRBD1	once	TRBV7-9	TGTGCCAGCAGCCGACAGGGGTCCTATGGCTACACCTTC	CASSRQGSYGYTF
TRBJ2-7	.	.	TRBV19	TGTGCCAGTAGTGGCGGGAACTCCTACGAGCAGTACTTC	CASSGGNSYEQYF
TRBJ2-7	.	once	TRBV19	TGTGCCAGTAGTCGTCAGAAACCGTACGAGCAGTACTTC	CASSRQKPYEQYF
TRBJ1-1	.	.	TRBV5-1	TGCGCCAGCAGCGCGCAAGGACTAAACACTGAAGCTTTCTTT	CASSAQGLNTEAFF
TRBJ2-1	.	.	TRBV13	TGTGCCAGCAGCTTAAACCCCTCGGGCAATGAGCAGTTCTTC	CASSLNPSGNEQFF
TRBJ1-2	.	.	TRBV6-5	TGTGCCAGCAGGACCGGACAGTTCTATGGCTACACCTTC	CASRTGQFYGYTF
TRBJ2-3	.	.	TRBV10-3	TGTGCCATCAGTGAAATGGGAGGCACAAGCACAGATACGCAGTATTTT	CAISEMGGTSTDTQYF
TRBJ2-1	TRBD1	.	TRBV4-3	TGCGCCAGCAGCCCACGGACAGGGAGATGGCATGAGCAGTTCTTC	CASSPRTGRWHEQFF
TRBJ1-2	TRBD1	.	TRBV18	TGTGCCAGCTCACCAAGCAGGGGGCCTAACTATGGCTACACCTTC	CASSPSRGPNYGYTF
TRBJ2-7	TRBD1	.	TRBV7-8	TGTGCCAGCAGCTTAGAGGATAGGGGGCTCGGAGAGCAGTACTTC	CASSLEDRGLGEQYF
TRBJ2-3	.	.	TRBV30	TGTGCCTGGTCCCAGGGGACACCTAGCACAGATACGCAGTATTTT	CAWSQGTPSTDTQYF
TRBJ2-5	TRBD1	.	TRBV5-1	TGCGCCAGCAGCTTGACCGGGACAGGATACCAAGAGACCCAGTACTTC	CASSLTGTGYQETQYF
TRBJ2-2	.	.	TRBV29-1	TGCAGCGTTATTGGAGCAGTCGGGGAGCTGTTTTTT	CSVIGAVGELFF
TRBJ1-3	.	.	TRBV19	TGTGCCAGTACGGCAGGGGATTCTTTATATATCCACTCTGGAAACACCATATATTTT	CASTAGDSLYIHSGNTIYF
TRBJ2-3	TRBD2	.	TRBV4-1	TGCGCCAGCAGCCAAGAACCGGGACTAGCGGGACCAGATACGCAGTATTTT	CASSQEPGLAGPDTQYF
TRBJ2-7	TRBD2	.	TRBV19	TGTGCCAGTAGTAGTGATGGCGGGAGGGCCAACGAGCAGTACTTC	CASSSDGGRANEQYF
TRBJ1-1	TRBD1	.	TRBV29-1	TGCAGCGTAATTGACAGGGGGAACACTGAAGCTTTCTTT	CSVIDRGNTEAFF
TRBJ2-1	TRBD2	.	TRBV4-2	TGTGCCAGCAGCCCCGGGACTAGCGTTTACAATGAGCAGTTCTTC	CASSPGTSVYNEQFF
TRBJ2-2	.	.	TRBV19	TGTGCCAGTAGTGGAGGGGTCGGGGAGCTGTTTTTT	CASSGGVGELFF
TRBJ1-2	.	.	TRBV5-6	TGTGCCAGCAGCTTCGACAGGACTGGCGGCTACACCTTC	CASSFDRTGGYTF
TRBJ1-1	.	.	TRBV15	TGTGCCACCAGCAGAGATATTCAGGGGAACACTGAAGCTTTCTTT	CATSRDIQGNTEAFF
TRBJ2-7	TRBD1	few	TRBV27	TGTGCCAGCAGTCTACAGGGGGCACTGGGGGAGCAGTACTTC	CASSLQGALGEQYF
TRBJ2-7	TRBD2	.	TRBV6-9	TGTGCCAGCAGTTATTCCGTGGAGCGGGAGGGCCGAAGAACCTACGAGCAGTACTTC	CASSYSVEREGRRTYEQYF
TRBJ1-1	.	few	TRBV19	TGTGCCAGTAGTATGGGCAGGAACACTGAAGCTTTCTTT	CASSMGRNTEAFF
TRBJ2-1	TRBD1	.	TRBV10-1	TGCGCCAGCAAACGGGACAGCTCCTACAATGAGCAGTTCTTC	CASKRDSSYNEQFF
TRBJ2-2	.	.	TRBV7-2	TGTGCCAGCAGCTTAGAGCTCGGGGAGCTGTTTTTT	CASSLELGELFF
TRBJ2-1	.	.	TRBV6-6	TGTGCCAGCAGTTACCGTTACAATGAGCAGTTCTTC	CASSYRYNEQFF
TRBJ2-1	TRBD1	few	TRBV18	TGTGCCAGCTCCTCCTTGACAGGGACGAGTGGCGCCCGAGGTAATGAGCAGTTCTTC	CASSSLTGTSGARGNEQFF
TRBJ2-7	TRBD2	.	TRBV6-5	TGTGCCAGCAGCCGTAGCGGGTCTTTGTCCTACGAGCAGTACTTC	CASSRSGSLSYEQYF
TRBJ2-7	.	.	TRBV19	TGTGCCAGCAAGTCTCAAGATCAGGGGTTTTACGAGCAGTACTTC	CASKSQDQGFYEQYF
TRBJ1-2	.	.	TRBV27	TGTGCCAGCAGTTTAAGGGGACTCAGGGAGGAGGGCTATGGCTACACCTTC	CASSLRGLREEGYGYTF
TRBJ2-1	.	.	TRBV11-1	TGTGCCAGCAGCTTAGGAGCGGCCAATGAGCAGTTCTTC	CASSLGAANEQFF
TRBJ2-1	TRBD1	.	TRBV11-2	TGTGCCAGCACCAGCTCCCCCTTACAGGGGCAAGATGAGCAGTTCTTC	CASTSSPLQGQDEQFF
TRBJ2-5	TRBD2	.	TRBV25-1	TGTGCCAGCAGTGGGCTAGCGGGCGGTGGAGAGACCCAGTACTTC	CASSGLAGGGETQYF
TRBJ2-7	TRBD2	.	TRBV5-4	TGTGCCAGCAGCTTGGGCGGGAGGGTATACGAGCAGTACTTC	CASSLGGRVYEQYF
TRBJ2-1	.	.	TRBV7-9	TGTGCCAGCCCGAATGAGCAGTTCTTC	CASPNEQFF
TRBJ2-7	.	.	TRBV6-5	TGTGCCAGCAGTTCCCCAGGGGGGATGTCTCCCTACGAGCAGTACTTC	CASSSPGGMSPYEQYF
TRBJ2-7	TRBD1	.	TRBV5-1	TGCGCCAGCAGTCAGGGACAGGGGGGCTCCTACGAGCAGTACTTC	CASSQGQGGSYEQYF
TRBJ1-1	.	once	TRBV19	TGTGCCAGTAGGGCGGTGCAGGGCATGAACACTGAAGCTTTCTTT	CASRAVQGMNTEAFF
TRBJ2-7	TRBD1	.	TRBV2	TGTGCCAGCAACGGGGACAGGGAAGGCGAGCAGTACTTC	CASNGDREGEQYF